These 5 T cell receptor beta chains share one sample of origin, sequenced in a study of T cells in Graves' hyperthyroidism and ophthalmopathy (dated by TCRdb to between 2019 and 2020). Library preparation was by multiplex PCR. The sequencing machine was an Illumina HiSeq 2000. TCR beta CDR3 regions were amplified from RNA transcripts. The first round of RT-PCR for the TCR CDR3 was performed with the HTBI primer set and the Qiagen OneStep RT-PCR kit. The public reads were quality trimmed at Q25 with fastp and then assembled into clones with MiXCR by TCRdb, keeping productive beta chains. Entries are consolidated by CDR3 protein sequence, retaining the most common genes and DNA. The sample contains under 250,000 distinct CDR3 sequences, roughly a sixth of them found a single time. Roughly 49% of the sample comes from the top ten. The sequenced material came from blood. The origin of the receptors is a woman aged 45-60 years with Graves' hyperthyroidism.

This clonotype has ten or more counts. The chain links TRBV6-1 to TRBJ2-2; 13 nucleotides align to TRBD2. The ends lost 5 bases at V and 4 bases at J; junction bases unmatched: 7. The CDR3 is made up of 17 amino acids. Per the germline V gene, CDR1 is MNHNS and CDR2 is SASEGT. CDR3 coding DNA: TGTGCCAGCAGTCCCAAACGACTAGCGGGAGGCACCGGGGAGCTGTTTTTT. Translated, it gives CASSPKRLAGGTGELFF.

This clonotype has ten or more counts. This chain uses TRBV28 with TRBJ2-1; the D is unclear. The V gene lost 7 bases and the J gene lost 8 bases, with 15 bases spanning the gap. CDR1 is MDHEN and CDR2 is SYDVKM in the germline V gene. The CDR3 covers 13 residues. CDR3 amino acids: CASTFMGWHEQFF. In DNA form, the CDR3 reads TGTGCCAGCACCTTCATGGGGTGGCATGAGCAGTTCTTC.

This clonotype is a singleton in its sample. The chain links TRBV9 to TRBJ2-6; D remains ambiguous. The CDR3 length is 15 residues. V gave up 0 bases and J gave up 3 bases, with 7 bases separating them. Germline CDR1 and CDR2: SGDLS and YYNGEE. The CDR3 nucleotides read TGTGCCAGCAGCGTAGTAGGTGGTGGGGCCAACGTCCTGACTTTC. This sequence encodes CASSVVGGGANVLTF.

This chain uses TRBV29-1 with TRBJ2-1; 10 bases line up with TRBD2. Trimming cost V 6 bases and J 10 bases; bases outside gene matches: 12. Germline V gene data show CDR1 as SQVTM and CDR2 as ANQGSEA. This CDR3 is 14 amino acids long. The CDR3 DNA is TGCAGCGTCGCTCTAGCGGGAGTTTTGGGCGAGCAGTTCTTC. Its translation: CSVALAGVLGEQFF.

This clonotype was seen a handful of times. CDR3 sequence reads: CAISGVAEAEAFF. Written as DNA, the CDR3 is TGTGCCATCAGTGGTGTGGCAGAAGCTGAAGCTTTCTTT. The chain links TRBV10-3 to TRBJ1-1; D remains unclear. V was cut by 4 bases and J by 6 bases, with 12 bases left in between. The CDR3 sequence is 13 residues long. Germline-derived CDR1 and CDR2 are ENHRY and SYGVKD.